The rows below give T cell receptor beta chains drawn from one sample of a study of metastatic and nonmetastatic thyroid tumors. TCRdb reanalyzed the PCR reads with MiXCR. Among about 31,000 clones listed, approximately 20% were seen once. The specimen sequenced was blood. The receptors derive from a female donor with papillary thyroid cancer or a benign thyroid nodule (not recorded which). Some clones in this sample may be carry-over from other donors' samples. The CDR3 runs from the conserved cysteine through the conserved F or W. A D gene is named only where the DNA matches it firmly. Size is omitted from some rows. Given values are once, few, many or a class for expanded clones.

d_call: -; clone_size: -; v_call: TRBV28; j_call: TRBJ1-5; cdr3_length: 15; cdr3_nt: TGTGCCAGCAGTTTGGAAGGGAAGACGATTCAGCCCCAGCATTTT; cdr3_aa: CASSLEGKTIQPQHF
d_call: -; clone_size: many; v_call: TRBV5-1; j_call: TRBJ1-2; cdr3_length: 14; cdr3_nt: TGCGCCAGCAGCTTGGCCGAGGCTGCTTATGGCTACACCTTC; cdr3_aa: CASSLAEAAYGYTF
d_call: TRBD2; clone_size: -; v_call: TRBV6-4; j_call: TRBJ2-5; cdr3_length: 17; cdr3_nt: TGTGCCAGCAGGACTAGCGGGGGGGGCCGTGACCAAGAGACCCAGTACTTC; cdr3_aa: CASRTSGGGRDQETQYF
d_call: -; clone_size: many; v_call: TRBV20-1; j_call: TRBJ2-7; cdr3_length: 14; cdr3_nt: TGCAGTGCCAGACCCCCCGGACAGAAGGATGAGCAGTACTTC; cdr3_aa: CSARPPGQKDEQYF
d_call: TRBD1; clone_size: many; v_call: TRBV3-1; j_call: TRBJ2-7; cdr3_length: 18; cdr3_nt: TGTGCCAGCAGCCAAGCCTACGCCGGGACAGGGTTTAAGTACGAGCAGTACTTC; cdr3_aa: CASSQAYAGTGFKYEQYF
d_call: TRBD1; clone_size: -; v_call: TRBV6-1; j_call: TRBJ2-2; cdr3_length: 15; cdr3_nt: TGTGCCAGCAGGCAATACAGGGGTGGCACCGGGGAGCTGTTTTTT; cdr3_aa: CASRQYRGGTGELFF
d_call: -; clone_size: -; v_call: TRBV7-2; j_call: TRBJ2-1; cdr3_length: 13; cdr3_nt: TGTGCCAGCAGGCCAGGGGCCGGGGATGAGCAGTTCTTC; cdr3_aa: CASRPGAGDEQFF
d_call: -; clone_size: many; v_call: TRBV6-5; j_call: TRBJ2-5; cdr3_length: 14; cdr3_nt: TGTGCCAGCAGTTACCCGGGGGCGCGGGAGACCCAGTACTTC; cdr3_aa: CASSYPGARETQYF
d_call: -; clone_size: many; v_call: TRBV7-3; j_call: TRBJ2-3; cdr3_length: 14; cdr3_nt: TGTGCCAGCAGCTTATCACAGGGCGGAGATACGCAGTATTTT; cdr3_aa: CASSLSQGGDTQYF
d_call: TRBD1; clone_size: many; v_call: TRBV20-1; j_call: TRBJ2-7; cdr3_length: 15; cdr3_nt: TGCAGTGCACCTGAAGGGGGGACAGGGACCCACGAGCAGTACTTC; cdr3_aa: CSAPEGGTGTHEQYF
d_call: TRBD1; clone_size: many; v_call: TRBV6-2/TRBV6-3; j_call: TRBJ2-5; cdr3_length: 16; cdr3_nt: TGTGCCAGCAGTAGGGGGCAGGCAATTAAGATGCGGACCCAGTACTTC; cdr3_aa: CASSRGQAIKMRTQYF
d_call: -; clone_size: many; v_call: TRBV19; j_call: TRBJ1-5; cdr3_length: 13; cdr3_nt: TGTGCCAGTAGTATCCGGCGGGATCAGCCCCAGCATTTT; cdr3_aa: CASSIRRDQPQHF
d_call: TRBD2; clone_size: -; v_call: TRBV6-1; j_call: TRBJ2-2; cdr3_length: 14; cdr3_nt: TGTGCCAGCCAGCTAGCGGGAGGGCGCGGGGAGCTGTTTTTT; cdr3_aa: CASQLAGGRGELFF
d_call: TRBD1; clone_size: many; v_call: TRBV6-2/TRBV6-3; j_call: TRBJ1-1; cdr3_length: 14; cdr3_nt: TGTGCCAGCAGTTACTCTCTCAACAGGGGGCGGGCTTTCTTT; cdr3_aa: CASSYSLNRGRAFF
d_call: TRBD1; clone_size: medium-sized; v_call: TRBV6-2/TRBV6-3; j_call: TRBJ2-7; cdr3_length: 15; cdr3_nt: TGTGCCAGCAGTGGACAGGGGGCCTACTCCTACGAGCAGTACTTC; cdr3_aa: CASSGQGAYSYEQYF
d_call: TRBD1; clone_size: few; v_call: TRBV19; j_call: TRBJ1-5; cdr3_length: 14; cdr3_nt: TGTGCCAGTAGTGGGACAGTCAACAATCAGCCCCAGCATTTT; cdr3_aa: CASSGTVNNQPQHF
d_call: TRBD1; clone_size: -; v_call: TRBV27; j_call: TRBJ1-2; cdr3_length: 12; cdr3_nt: TGTGCCAGCGGGGACAGCAACTATGGCTACACCTTC; cdr3_aa: CASGDSNYGYTF
d_call: -; clone_size: -; v_call: TRBV6-1; j_call: TRBJ1-6; cdr3_length: 12; cdr3_nt: TGTGCCAGCAGGGCCTATAATTCACCCCTCCACTTT; cdr3_aa: CASRAYNSPLHF
d_call: TRBD1; clone_size: -; v_call: TRBV11-1; j_call: TRBJ2-5; cdr3_length: 15; cdr3_nt: TGTGCCAGCAGCTTACAGGCAGGGGGTGGAGAGACCCAGTACTTC; cdr3_aa: CASSLQAGGGETQYF
d_call: TRBD1; clone_size: -; v_call: TRBV12-3/TRBV12-4; j_call: TRBJ1-6; cdr3_length: 15; cdr3_nt: TGTGCCAGCAGCCCGACAGGGGGCCTTGGCTCACCCCTCCACTTT; cdr3_aa: CASSPTGGLGSPLHF
d_call: -; clone_size: -; v_call: TRBV24-1; j_call: TRBJ2-1; cdr3_length: 11; cdr3_nt: TGTGCCACCAGGGCGAGCGGTGAGCAGTTCTTC; cdr3_aa: CATRASGEQFF
d_call: -; clone_size: few; v_call: TRBV6-1; j_call: TRBJ1-2; cdr3_length: 13; cdr3_nt: TGTGCCAGCAGGAGGGAAGCTAACTATGGCTACACCTTC; cdr3_aa: CASRREANYGYTF
d_call: TRBD2; clone_size: many; v_call: TRBV20-1; j_call: TRBJ2-3; cdr3_length: 14; cdr3_nt: TGCAGTATACTAGCGGATACTAGCACAGATACGCAGTATTTT; cdr3_aa: CSILADTSTDTQYF
d_call: -; clone_size: few; v_call: TRBV10-3; j_call: TRBJ2-2; cdr3_length: 15; cdr3_nt: TGTGCCATCAGTGAGGGGACAACGAACACCGGGGAGCTGTTTTTT; cdr3_aa: CAISEGTTNTGELFF
d_call: -; clone_size: many; v_call: TRBV19; j_call: TRBJ2-7; cdr3_length: 14; cdr3_nt: TGTGCCAGTAGTTCCCGACAGGCCGCCTACGAGCAGTACTTC; cdr3_aa: CASSSRQAAYEQYF
d_call: TRBD1; clone_size: many; v_call: TRBV19; j_call: TRBJ1-5; cdr3_length: 15; cdr3_nt: TGTGCCAGTAGTGCCTCGACAGGGTATGGACAGCCCCAGCATTTT; cdr3_aa: CASSASTGYGQPQHF
d_call: TRBD1; clone_size: many; v_call: TRBV6-2/TRBV6-3; j_call: TRBJ2-5; cdr3_length: 13; cdr3_nt: TGTGCCAGCTGGACAGGATTTGAGGAGACCCAGTACTTC; cdr3_aa: CASWTGFEETQYF
d_call: -; clone_size: many; v_call: TRBV5-6; j_call: TRBJ1-6; cdr3_length: 15; cdr3_nt: TGTGCCAGCAGCTTGGGACAGTCTGGGAATTCACCCCTCCACTTT; cdr3_aa: CASSLGQSGNSPLHF
d_call: TRBD1; clone_size: many; v_call: TRBV4-3; j_call: TRBJ1-5; cdr3_length: 16; cdr3_nt: TGCGCCAGCAGCCAAGATCTTGGACAGGCGGGCCAGCCCCAGCATTTT; cdr3_aa: CASSQDLGQAGQPQHF